This T cell receptor (beta chain) was sequenced for a study of cytomegalovirus exposure and HLA in healthy donors. Measured with immunoSEQ multiplex PCR; TCRdb has only the in-frame clones, and not every one. This table holds approximately 160,000 clones, 85% to 90% found once. V lost 4 bases and J lost 6, with 16 bases in between. The V gene's germline CDR1 is MGHRA and CDR2 YSYEKL. The CDR3 loop spans 15 amino acids. The source is a woman aged 18-30 years in good health and CMV-seropositive. The sequenced material came from PBMCs. This chain uses TRBV4-1 with TRBJ2-1; D possibly corresponds to TRBD1 (5 bases). CDR3 in amino acids: CASSRGNRLINEQFF. CDR3 sequence (DNA): TGCGCCAGCAGCCGGGGAAACAGGTTAATCAATGAGCAGTTCTTC.